This T cell receptor (beta chain) is from a study of cytomegalovirus exposure and HLA in healthy donors. Germline CDR1 is SGHRS and CDR2 is YFSETQ. V shed 4 bases and J 4 bases; nucleotides not matched to a gene: 6. There are 14 residues in the CDR3. The table lists this clone with a few counts. The antigen remains unidentified. The PCR employed 60 Vbeta primers together with 13 Jbeta primers. Method: immunoSEQ multiplex PCR; TCRdb's copy keeps in-frame clones and lacks some. Here the sample spans 75,000 or so clones, approximately 70% being singletons. Study conclusions and caveats: Previous analysis showed most TCR beta V segments were productive about 87% or about 30% of the time.

Sequenced material: PBMCs. The chain couples TRBV5-1 to TRBJ1-1; 8 positions agree with TRBD1. The clonotype was recovered from a man aged 35 to 55 in good health and CMV-seropositive. The CDR3, as DNA: TGCGCCAGCAGCATATATACAGGGGGCACTGAAGCTTTCTTT. Translation gives CASSIYTGGTEAFF.